This passage covers 28 T cell receptor beta chains from one sample sequenced in a study of blood T cell repertoires in COVID-19. This table comes from immunoSEQ multiplex PCR, and its TCRdb copy is limited to in-frame clones, with some not included. The repertoire holds about 52,000 clones, with under 90% as singletons. Sequencing was performed on peripheral blood. These receptors all come from an older man with active or convalescent COVID-19.

This chain joins TRBV19 and TRBJ1-5, with D perhaps TRBD1 (6 bases). CDR3 length: 15 residues. Germline V gene sequence: CDR1 LNHDA, CDR2 SQIVND (reference sequence). The ends were cut back, 6 bases at V and 3 bases at J, with 15 bases in the middle. The CDR3: CASSEQGLANQPQHF. Here the CDR3 DNA reads TGTGCCAGTAGCGAACAGGGTTTGGCCAATCAGCCCCAGCATTTT. The full variable domain, completed using reference TRBV19 and TRBJ1-5, is DGGITQSPKYLFRKEGQNVTLSCEQNLNHDAMYWYRQDPGQGLRLIYYSQIVNDFQKGDIAEGYSVSREKKESFPLTVTSAQKNPTAFYLCASSEQGLANQPQHFGDGTRLSIL.

This clone came up once. The J gene is TRBJ2-1, the V gene TRBV4-2; the match to TRBD2 covers 11 bases. V shed 7 bases and J 4 bases; nucleotides not matched to a gene: 12. This CDR3 is built from 17 residues. CDR1 LGHNA and CDR2 YNFKEQ come from the germline V gene. CDR3 sequence (DNA): TGTGCCAGCAACCAGGAGTATACTAGCGGGAGTTACAATGAGCAGTTCTTC. It specifies CASNQEYTSGSYNEQFF.

The chain links TRBV9 to TRBJ2-7; possible D gene TRBD2, 5 bases. This CDR3 is built from 16 residues. Germline lookup yields CDR1 SGDLS and CDR2 YYNGEE. V lost 2 bases and J 2 bases, leaving 17 bases between the germline ends. The CDR3 here is CASSVYDEGSPYEQYF. Written as DNA, the CDR3 is TGTGCCAGCAGCGTCTACGACGAGGGCAGTCCCTACGAGCAGTACTTC.

This chain joins TRBV6-4 and TRBJ2-3; unclear D gene. The CDR3 is made up of 15 amino acids. Trimming took off 2 bases at V and 0 bases at J, with 9 bases between the two ends. CDR1 is MRHNA and CDR2 is SNTAGT in the germline V gene. This chain's CDR3 is CASSDGQVSTDTQYF. The CDR3 nucleotides read TGTGCCAGCAGTGACGGGCAGGTTAGCACAGATACGCAGTATTTT.

The chain carries TRBV7-2 and TRBJ2-7; 9 bases are shared with TRBD2. This CDR3 is 17 amino acids long. The germline V gene encodes CDR1 SGHTA and CDR2 FQGNSA. The J segment lost 2 bases and the V segment lost 0 bases, leaving 8 bases of the junction unmatched. The CDR3 loop reads CASSLARWAGGPYEQYF. CDR3 sequence (DNA): TGTGCCAGCAGCTTAGCCCGGTGGGCGGGAGGGCCCTACGAGCAGTACTTC.

The chain employs TRBV7-9 and TRBJ1-1; D gene unclear. CDR3 length: 13 amino acids. Deletions cut 6 bases from V and 1 base from J, with 9 bases between. Germline V gives CDR1 SEHNR, CDR2 FQNEAQ (reference sequence). The chain's CDR3 is CASSFYGNTEAFF. CDR3 coding DNA: TGTGCCAGCAGTTTCTATGGGAACACTGAAGCTTTCTTT.

The chain carries TRBV19 and TRBJ1-1; D is possibly TRBD1 (6 bases). CDR1 and CDR2 (germline): LNHDA, SQIVND (reference sequence). V dropped 3 bases and J dropped 1 base, with 9 bases sitting between them. This CDR3 has 14 residues. In DNA form, the CDR3 reads TGTGCCAGTAGTATCCTGGACAGGAACACTGAAGCTTTCTTT. Protein product: CASSILDRNTEAFF. Based on the CDR3 plus reference TRBV19 and TRBJ1-1, the full variable domain is DGGITQSPKYLFRKEGQNVTLSCEQNLNHDAMYWYRQDPGQGLRLIYYSQIVNDFQKGDIAEGYSVSREKKESFPLTVTSAQKNPTAFYLCASSILDRNTEAFFGQGTRLTVV.

This clone is a singleton in its sample. The V and J genes are TRBV6-1 and TRBJ1-5, with TRBD1 matching over 10 bases. Germline assignment: CDR1 MNHNS and CDR2 SASEGT. The CDR3 totals 18 residues. The V and J ends lost 3 bases and 4 bases, in that order; junction bases with no gene match: 12. The CDR3 nucleotides are TGTGCCAGCAGTGAGGGTCGGACAGGGGGTATGACGAATCAGCCCCAGCATTTT. This gives the protein CASSEGRTGGMTNQPQHF.

The rearrangement links TRBV18 to TRBJ2-5, with TRBD2 matching 7 bases. The CDR3 sequence is 15 residues long. Losses at the gene ends were 0 bases for V and 1 base for J; bases not matched to a gene: 2. CDR1 is KGHSH and CDR2 is LQKENI in the germline V gene. The CDR3: CASSPPGGVQETQYF. CDR3 bases: TGTGCCAGCTCACCACCGGGGGGGGTCCAAGAGACCCAGTACTTC.

This clone has just one count. The chain has TRBV30 and TRBJ2-7; D gene uncertain. The CDR3 loop spans 12 amino acids. The V end was cut by 2 bases, the J end by 6 bases, with 11 bases between. Germline CDR1 reads GTSNPN; CDR2 reads SVGIG (reference sequence). In nucleotides, the CDR3 is TGTGCCTGGAGTATACTGGAGTCCGAGCAGTACTTC. Translating gives CAWSILESEQYF.

The chain employs TRBV28 and TRBJ1-6; D perhaps matches TRBD1 (6 bases). This CDR3 region has 17 residues. Per germline, CDR1 MDHEN and CDR2 SYDVKM. Trimming pared 5 bases from V and 0 bases from J, leaving 14 bases between. The CDR3 bases are TGTGCCAGCAGTCGCATGGGGGCGAGCTCCTATAATTCACCCCTCCACTTT. Translating gives CASSRMGASSYNSPLHF.

The chain combines TRBV7-2 with TRBJ1-2; perhaps TRBD1 as D (5 bases). This CDR3 has 14 residues. V lost 3 bases, J lost 1 base, and 9 bases lay in between. Germline CDR1 is SGHTA and CDR2 is FQGNSA. The CDR3 coding sequence is TGTGCCAGCAGCTTTCAGGGTAGTAACTATGGCTACACCTTC. Protein product: CASSFQGSNYGYTF.

The chain has TRBV5-1 and TRBJ1-2, with 9 bases identical to TRBD1. The germline CDR1 and CDR2 sequences are SGHRS and YFSETQ. This CDR3 is 15 amino acids long. Trimming cost V 0 bases and J 5 bases; bases outside gene matches: 5. The CDR3 protein is CASSLGQGGEYGYTF. The CDR3 DNA sequence: TGCGCCAGCAGCTTGGGACAGGGGGGAGAGTATGGCTACACCTTC.

The chain has TRBV2 and TRBJ2-2, with a tentative D call TRBD1 (6 bases). Per germline, CDR1 SNHLY and CDR2 FYNNEI. V shed 1 base and J shed 7 bases, with 19 bases lying between them. The CDR3 runs 17 residues. The CDR3 loop reads CASSEGGIQGLIGELFF. For the CDR3, the DNA is TGTGCCAGCAGTGAAGGGGGGATCCAGGGGTTAATCGGGGAGCTGTTTTTT.

The chain combines TRBV30 with TRBJ2-2; no reliable D call. CDR1 and CDR2 (germline): GTSNPN, SVGIG (reference sequence). This CDR3 has 18 residues. Trimming shortened V by 0 bases and J by 3 bases, and 20 bases separated the two germline ends. CDR3 protein: CAWSVSAATPQYTGELFF. DNA for the CDR3: TGTGCCTGGAGTGTAAGCGCGGCTACACCCCAATACACCGGGGAGCTGTTTTTT.

The chain is built from TRBV18 and TRBJ2-2; 9 bases map to TRBD1. Germline V gene sequence: CDR1 KGHSH, CDR2 LQKENI. The CDR3 runs 15 residues. The J segment lost 4 bases and the V segment lost 3 bases, leaving 3 bases of the junction unmatched. CDR3 coding DNA: TGTGCCAGCTCACCGGGACAGGGCCTCACCGGGGAGCTGTTTTTT. Protein sequence: CASSPGQGLTGELFF.

In its sample, this clone was seen a few times. The V and J genes are TRBV2 and TRBJ2-2; tentatively, D is TRBD1 (6 bases). Trimming removed 5 bases from V and 0 bases from J, with 10 bases in between. The CDR3 runs 15 residues. Germline lookup yields CDR1 SNHLY and CDR2 FYNNEI. The CDR3 protein is CASSLDSSNTGELFF. CDR3 DNA sequence: TGTGCCAGCAGTCTGGACAGTTCGAACACCGGGGAGCTGTTTTTT.

A single count supports this clone. The genes are TRBV5-5 and TRBJ2-7, with 8 bases fitting TRBD1. CDR3 length: 14 amino acids. With 4 bases clipped from V and 2 bases from J, the junction kept 5 bases outside the gene matches. Germline V CDR1 and CDR2: SGHKS, YYEKEE (reference sequence). DNA of the CDR3: TGTGCCAGCAGCCTCCGGGACAGGACCTACGAGCAGTACTTC. Protein sequence: CASSLRDRTYEQYF.

The chain employs TRBV5-1 and TRBJ2-3; 8 nucleotides match TRBD1. CDR1 is SGHRS and CDR2 is YFSETQ in the germline V gene. The CDR3 consists of 15 residues. Unmatched junction bases numbered 5, after V lost 0 bases and J lost 5 bases. This chain's CDR3 is CASSLGDRGGDTQYF. The CDR3 nucleotides read TGCGCCAGCAGCTTGGGTGACAGGGGTGGAGATACGCAGTATTTT.

The V call is TRBV7-2, the J call TRBJ2-2; 9 bases match TRBD2. With V trimmed by 5 bases and J by 1 base, 8 bases remained unmatched. The CDR3 covers 17 residues. CDR1 is SGHTA, CDR2 FQGNSA, per germline. The CDR3 coding sequence is TGTGCCAGCAGCATATCCGGAGCGGGGGGGAACACCGGGGAGCTGTTTTTT. This codes for CASSISGAGGNTGELFF.

The table lists this clone with a few counts. This chain connects TRBV6-5 to TRBJ2-7, with D unclear. V lost 0 bases and J 2 bases, leaving 8 bases between the germline ends. CDR1 is MNHEY, CDR2 SVGAGI, per germline. The length of the CDR3 is 14 residues. CDR3 bases: TGTGCCAGCAGTTACTCAGAGAGAGCCTACGAGCAGTACTTC. It specifies CASSYSERAYEQYF.

The chain has TRBV20-1 and TRBJ2-7; D gene ambiguous. The CDR3 has 10 residues. Germline CDR1 reads DFQATT; CDR2 reads SNEGSKA (reference sequence). Deletions cut 1 base from V and 7 bases from J, with 5 bases between. The CDR3 loop is CSARVREQYF. The CDR3 DNA is TGCAGTGCTAGAGTTCGGGAGCAGTACTTC.

The V and J genes are TRBV6-2 or TRBV6-3 and TRBJ2-7; TRBD2 aligns across 8 bases. CDR1 is MNHEY, CDR2 SVGEGT, per germline. With V trimmed by 5 bases and J by 0 bases, 3 bases remained unmatched. The CDR3 spans 14 residues. In nucleotides, the CDR3 is TGTGCCAGCAGTCCCCGGGGGGGCTCCTACGAGCAGTACTTC. This codes for CASSPRGGSYEQYF.

The rearrangement joins TRBV9 to TRBJ1-2, with 7 bases lining up with TRBD1. The CDR3 has 14 residues. Per germline, CDR1 SGDLS and CDR2 YYNGEE. V shed 6 bases, J shed 2 bases, and the junction held 7 bases outside the gene matches. The chain's CDR3 is CASTEDRSNYGYTF. The CDR3 region has the DNA TGTGCCAGCACTGAGGACAGGTCCAACTATGGCTACACCTTC.

The J gene is TRBJ1-1, the V gene TRBV27, with TRBD1 identical over 9 bases. This CDR3 region has 13 residues. Trimming cost V 10 bases and J 1 base; bases outside gene matches: 4. CDR1 MNHEY and CDR2 SMNVEV come from the germline V gene (reference sequence). The CDR3 bases are TGTGCCACCGCGGGACAGGGGAACACTGAAGCTTTCTTT. Its translation is CATAGQGNTEAFF.

Points on this clone: The same CDR3 can be traced to other DNA sequences in this sample. V gene TRBV7-2 combines with J gene TRBJ1-5; the match to TRBD1 covers 7 bases. The germline V gene has CDR1 SGHTA and CDR2 FQGNSA. J lost 5 bases, V lost 5 bases, and 3 bases had no gene match. This CDR3 is 13 amino acids long. The CDR3 region has the DNA TGTGCCAGCAGCCCCCAGGGGGATCAGCCCCAGCATTTT. The encoded protein is CASSPQGDQPQHF.

A single count supports this clone. The CDR3: CASTVGTGASYTF. The CDR3 coding sequence is TGTGCCAGCACGGTAGGGACAGGGGCGAGCTACACCTTC. This sequence joins TRBV6-5 and TRBJ1-2; 10 positions agree with TRBD1. The CDR3 sequence is 13 residues long. V shed 7 bases and J 9 bases; nucleotides not matched to a gene: 8. Germline values: CDR1 MNHEY, CDR2 SVGAGI.

The chain is built from TRBV13 and TRBJ2-3; no clear D gene. CDR3 size: 14 residues. From germline, CDR1 is PRHDT and CDR2 FYEKMQ (reference sequence). Trimming left V 7 bases short and J 3 bases short, with 14 bases between. The CDR3 reads CASTTGLATDTQYF. The CDR3 nucleotides read TGTGCCAGCACCACCGGGTTAGCAACAGATACGCAGTATTTT.